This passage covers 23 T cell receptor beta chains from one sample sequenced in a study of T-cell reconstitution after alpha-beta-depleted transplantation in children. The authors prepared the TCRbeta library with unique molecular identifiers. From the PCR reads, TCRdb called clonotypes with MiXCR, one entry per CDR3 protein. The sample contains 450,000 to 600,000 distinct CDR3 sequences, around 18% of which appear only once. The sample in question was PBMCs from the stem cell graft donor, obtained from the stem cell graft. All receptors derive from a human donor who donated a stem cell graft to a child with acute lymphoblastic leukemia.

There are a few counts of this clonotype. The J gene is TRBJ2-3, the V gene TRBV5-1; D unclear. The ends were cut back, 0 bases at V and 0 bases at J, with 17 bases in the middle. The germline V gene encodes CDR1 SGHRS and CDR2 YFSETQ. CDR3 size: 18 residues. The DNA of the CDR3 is TGCGCCAGCAGCTTGGCCGGTAGTCGGTGGGAAAGCACAGATACGCAGTATTTT. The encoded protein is CASSLAGSRWESTDTQYF.

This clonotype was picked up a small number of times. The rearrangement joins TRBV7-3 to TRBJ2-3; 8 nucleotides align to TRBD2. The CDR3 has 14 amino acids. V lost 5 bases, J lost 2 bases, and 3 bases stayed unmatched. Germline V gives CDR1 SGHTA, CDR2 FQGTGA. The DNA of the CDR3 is TGTGCCAGCAGCAAGGGACTAGTCACAGATACGCAGTATTTT. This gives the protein CASSKGLVTDTQYF.

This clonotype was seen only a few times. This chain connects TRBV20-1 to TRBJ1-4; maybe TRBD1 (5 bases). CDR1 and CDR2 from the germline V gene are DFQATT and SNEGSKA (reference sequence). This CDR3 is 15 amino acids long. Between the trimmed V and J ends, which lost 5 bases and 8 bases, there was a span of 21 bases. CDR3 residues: CSAGRQPLKGEKLFF. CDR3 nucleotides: TGCAGTGCTGGACGACAGCCCCTAAAGGGGGAAAAACTGTTTTTT.

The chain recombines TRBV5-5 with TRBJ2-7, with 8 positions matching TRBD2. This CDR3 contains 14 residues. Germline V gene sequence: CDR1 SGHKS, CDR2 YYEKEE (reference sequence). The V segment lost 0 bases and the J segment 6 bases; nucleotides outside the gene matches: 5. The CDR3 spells CASSLESGSLEQYF. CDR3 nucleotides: TGTGCCAGCAGCTTGGAGAGCGGGAGTCTCGAGCAGTACTTC. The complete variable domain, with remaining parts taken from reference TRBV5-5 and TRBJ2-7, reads DAGVTQSPTHLIKTRGQQVTLRCSPISGHKSVSWYQQVLGQGPQFIFQYYEKEERGRGNFPDRFSARQFPNYSSELNVNALLLGDSALYLCASSLESGSLEQYFGPGTRLTVT.

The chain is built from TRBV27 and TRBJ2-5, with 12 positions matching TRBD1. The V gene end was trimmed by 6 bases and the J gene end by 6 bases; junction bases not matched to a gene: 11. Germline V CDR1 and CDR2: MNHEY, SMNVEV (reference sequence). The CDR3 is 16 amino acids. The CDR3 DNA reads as TGTGCCAGCAGAAACTCCGGGACAGGGGGCCGAAAGACCCAGTACTTC. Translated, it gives CASRNSGTGGRKTQYF.

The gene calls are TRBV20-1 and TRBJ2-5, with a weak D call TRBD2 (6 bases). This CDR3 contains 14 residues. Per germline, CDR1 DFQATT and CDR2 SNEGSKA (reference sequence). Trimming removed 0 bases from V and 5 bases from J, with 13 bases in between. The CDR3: CSARDGAGSETQYF. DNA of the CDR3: TGCAGTGCTAGAGATGGTGCGGGAAGCGAGACCCAGTACTTC.

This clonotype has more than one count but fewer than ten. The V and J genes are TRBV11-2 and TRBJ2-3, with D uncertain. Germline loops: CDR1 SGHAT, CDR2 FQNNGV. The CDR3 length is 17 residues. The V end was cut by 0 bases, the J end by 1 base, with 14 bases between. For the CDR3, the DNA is TGTGCCAGCAGCTTAGATGCGCAAGCGACTGGCACAGATACGCAGTATTTT. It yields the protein CASSLDAQATGTDTQYF. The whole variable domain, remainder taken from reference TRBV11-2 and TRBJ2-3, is EAGVAQSPRYKIIEKRQSVAFWCNPISGHATLYWYQQILGQGPKLLIQFQNNGVVDDSQLPKDRFSAERLKGVDSTLKIQPAKLEDSAVYLCASSLDAQATGTDTQYFGPGTRLTVL.

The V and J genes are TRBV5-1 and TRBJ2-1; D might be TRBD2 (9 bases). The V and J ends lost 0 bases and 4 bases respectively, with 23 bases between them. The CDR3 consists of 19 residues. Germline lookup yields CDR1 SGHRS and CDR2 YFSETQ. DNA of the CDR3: TGCGCCAGCAGCTTGGAGGCAGGGGGCCTAGCGGGGAGATACAATGAGCAGTTCTTC. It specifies CASSLEAGGLAGRYNEQFF.

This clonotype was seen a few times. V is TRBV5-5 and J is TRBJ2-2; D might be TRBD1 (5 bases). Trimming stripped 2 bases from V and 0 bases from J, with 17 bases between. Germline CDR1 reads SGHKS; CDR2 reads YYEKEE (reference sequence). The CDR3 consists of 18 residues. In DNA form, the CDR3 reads TGTGCCAGCAGCTTTGTAGGTTGGGGCGTCGCGAACACCGGGGAGCTGTTTTTT. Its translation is CASSFVGWGVANTGELFF.

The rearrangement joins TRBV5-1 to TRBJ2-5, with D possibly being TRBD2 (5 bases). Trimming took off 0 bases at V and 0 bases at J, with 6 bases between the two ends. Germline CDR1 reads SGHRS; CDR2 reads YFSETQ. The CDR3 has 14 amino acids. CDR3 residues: CASSLGLNQETQYF. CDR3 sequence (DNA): TGCGCCAGCAGCTTGGGACTAAACCAAGAGACCCAGTACTTC.

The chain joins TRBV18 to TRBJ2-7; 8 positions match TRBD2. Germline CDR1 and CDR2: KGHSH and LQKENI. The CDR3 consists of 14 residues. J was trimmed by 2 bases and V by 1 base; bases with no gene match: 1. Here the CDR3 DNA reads TGTGCCAGCTCACCACAGGGACTAGCCTACGAGCAGTACTTC. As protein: CASSPQGLAYEQYF.

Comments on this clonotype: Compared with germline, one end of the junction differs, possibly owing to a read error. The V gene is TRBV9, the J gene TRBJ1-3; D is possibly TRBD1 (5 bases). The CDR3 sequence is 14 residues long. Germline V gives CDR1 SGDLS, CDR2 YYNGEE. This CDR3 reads CASSVGGFGNTTYF. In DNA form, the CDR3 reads TGTGCCAGCAGCGTTGGGGGTTTCGGAAACACCACATATTTT.

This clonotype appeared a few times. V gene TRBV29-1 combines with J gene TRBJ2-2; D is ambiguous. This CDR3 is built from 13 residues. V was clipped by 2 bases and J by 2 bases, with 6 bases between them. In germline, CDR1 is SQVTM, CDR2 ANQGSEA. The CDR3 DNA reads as TGCAGCGTTGAATTAGAAAACACCGGGGAGCTGTTTTTT. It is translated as CSVELENTGELFF.

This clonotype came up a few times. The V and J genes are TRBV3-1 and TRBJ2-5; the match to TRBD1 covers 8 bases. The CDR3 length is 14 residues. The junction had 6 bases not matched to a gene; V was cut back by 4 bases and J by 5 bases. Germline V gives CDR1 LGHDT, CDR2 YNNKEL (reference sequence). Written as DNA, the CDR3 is TGTGCCAGCAGCCGCGACAGGGGCATGGAGACCCAGTACTTC. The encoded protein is CASSRDRGMETQYF.

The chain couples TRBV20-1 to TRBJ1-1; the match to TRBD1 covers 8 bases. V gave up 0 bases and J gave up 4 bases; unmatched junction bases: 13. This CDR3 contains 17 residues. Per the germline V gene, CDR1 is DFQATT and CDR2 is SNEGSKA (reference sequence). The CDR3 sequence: CSARDLKPDRGFTEAFF. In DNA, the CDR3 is TGCAGTGCTAGAGATCTCAAACCAGACAGGGGTTTCACTGAAGCTTTCTTT.

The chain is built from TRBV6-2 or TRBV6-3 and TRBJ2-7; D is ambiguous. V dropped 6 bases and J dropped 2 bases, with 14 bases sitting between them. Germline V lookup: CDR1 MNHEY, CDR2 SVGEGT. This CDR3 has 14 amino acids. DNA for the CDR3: TGTGCCAGCAGCCCTCTGTTACGCCCCTACGAGCAGTACTTC. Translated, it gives CASSPLLRPYEQYF.

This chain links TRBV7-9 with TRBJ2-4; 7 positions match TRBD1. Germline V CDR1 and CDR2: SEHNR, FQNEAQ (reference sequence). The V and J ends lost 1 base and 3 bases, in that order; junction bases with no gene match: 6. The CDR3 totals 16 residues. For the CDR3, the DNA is TGTGCCAGCAGCTTAGGACAGGGCGAAAACAAAAACATTCAGTACTTC. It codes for CASSLGQGENKNIQYF.

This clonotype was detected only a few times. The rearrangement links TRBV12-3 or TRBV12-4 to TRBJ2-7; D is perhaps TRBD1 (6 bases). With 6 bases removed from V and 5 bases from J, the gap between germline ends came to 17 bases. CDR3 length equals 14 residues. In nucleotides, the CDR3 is TGTGCCAGCAGCCCCTTAACAGGGTCTGACGAGCAGTACTTC. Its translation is CASSPLTGSDEQYF.

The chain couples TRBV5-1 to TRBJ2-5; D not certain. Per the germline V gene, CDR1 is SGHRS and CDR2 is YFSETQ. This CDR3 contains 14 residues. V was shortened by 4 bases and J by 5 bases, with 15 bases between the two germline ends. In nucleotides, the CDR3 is TGCGCCAGCAGCGCCCCTAGAGCCTACGAGACCCAGTACTTC. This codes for CASSAPRAYETQYF.

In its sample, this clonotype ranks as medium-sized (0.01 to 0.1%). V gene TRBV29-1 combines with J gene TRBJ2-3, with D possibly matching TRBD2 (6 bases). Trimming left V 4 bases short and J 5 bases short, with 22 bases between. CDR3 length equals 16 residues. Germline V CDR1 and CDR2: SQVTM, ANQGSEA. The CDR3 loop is CSVVGGTGLKGDTQYF. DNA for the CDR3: TGCAGCGTTGTTGGGGGGACGGGGCTCAAGGGAGATACGCAGTATTTT.

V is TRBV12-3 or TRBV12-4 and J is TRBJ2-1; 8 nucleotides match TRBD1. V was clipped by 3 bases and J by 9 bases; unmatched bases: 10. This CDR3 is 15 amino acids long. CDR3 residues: CASSFSDRGKSEQFF. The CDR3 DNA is TGTGCCAGCAGTTTCAGCGACAGGGGAAAGAGTGAGCAGTTCTTC.

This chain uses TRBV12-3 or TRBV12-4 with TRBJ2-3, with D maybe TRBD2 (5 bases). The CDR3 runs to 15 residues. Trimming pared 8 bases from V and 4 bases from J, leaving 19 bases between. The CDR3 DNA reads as TGTGCCAGCCCCGCTAGCACTGGGCTCGCAGATACGCAGTATTTT. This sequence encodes CASPASTGLADTQYF.

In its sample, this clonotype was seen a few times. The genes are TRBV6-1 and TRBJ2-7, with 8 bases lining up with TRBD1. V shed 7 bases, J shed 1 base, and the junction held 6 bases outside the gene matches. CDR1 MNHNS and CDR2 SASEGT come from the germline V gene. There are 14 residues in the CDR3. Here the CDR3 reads CASIPGQASYEQYF. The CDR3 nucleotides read TGTGCCAGCATTCCGGGACAGGCTTCCTACGAGCAGTACTTC.